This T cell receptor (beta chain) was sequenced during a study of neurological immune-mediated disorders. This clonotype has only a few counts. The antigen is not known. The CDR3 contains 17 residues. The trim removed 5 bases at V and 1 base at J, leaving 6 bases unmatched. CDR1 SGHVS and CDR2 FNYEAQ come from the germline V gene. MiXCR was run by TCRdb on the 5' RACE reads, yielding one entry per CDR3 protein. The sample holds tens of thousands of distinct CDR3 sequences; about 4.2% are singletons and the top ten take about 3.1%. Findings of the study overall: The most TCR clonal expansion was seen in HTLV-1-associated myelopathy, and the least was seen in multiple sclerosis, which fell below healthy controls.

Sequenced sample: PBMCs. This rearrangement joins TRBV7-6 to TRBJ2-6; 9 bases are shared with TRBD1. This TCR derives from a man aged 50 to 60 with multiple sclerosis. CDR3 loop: CASSRDREISGANVLTF. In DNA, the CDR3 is TGTGCCAGCAGCCGGGACAGGGAGATTTCTGGGGCCAACGTCCTGACTTTC.